This TCR beta chain is drawn from a study of blood T cell repertoires in COVID-19. Study details: Material from acute and convalescent COVID-19 was sourced from the United States, Italy and Spain. The cDNA or gDNA used as material had been derived from T cells, B-cell-depleted T cells, or PBMCs.

The data were produced by immunoSEQ multiplex PCR, yet TCRdb's version contains in-frame clones alone and is incomplete. The sample has around 250,000 clones, 86% seen once; the top ten hold 2.2%. V was pared by 1 base and J by 4 bases, with 13 bases between. CDR1 and CDR2 from the germline V gene are GTSNPN and SVGIG (reference sequence). The CDR3 consists of 14 residues. The chain is built from TRBV30 and TRBJ1-2; TRBD1 is a possible D gene (5 bases). Input material: peripheral blood. The receptor was isolated from a man younger than 45 who had recovered from COVID-19. For the CDR3, the DNA is TGTGCCTGGAGTGCAGGAGGGGAGTCCTATGGCTACACCTTC. Its translation is CAWSAGGESYGYTF.